The clone carrying this T cell receptor beta chain was counted only a few times. Its antigen is undetermined. Carried by the TCR beta cDNA libraries were unique molecular identifiers. T cells numbering about 0.85 to 11 million yielded cDNA molecules that totaled around 500,000. TCRdb reprocessed the PCR reads via MiXCR and lists one record per CDR3 protein. The sample carries around 500,000 distinct CDR3 sequences, approximately 31% recorded once. The trim removed 2 bases at V and 3 bases at J, leaving 4 bases unmatched. The CDR3 covers 14 residues. Germline CDR1 is SGDLS and CDR2 is YYNGEE. The sample originates from a study of post-analysis software for immune sequencing data. Background on the study: Disease courses included relapsing-remitting, secondary progressive and progressive-relapsing multiple sclerosis.

Broader study findings: About five TRBV segments, including TRBV5-6, TRBV5-1 and TRBV20-1, were more frequent in patients than controls. F measure grouped same-batch samples tightly together. Controls significantly exceeded multiple sclerosis patients in normalized Chao1 diversity.

This receptor was taken from a girl aged 2-17 years with multiple sclerosis. This chain connects TRBV9 to TRBJ1-1; 7 nucleotides agree with TRBD1. The sample consisted of blood. CDR3 region: CASSVSGTDTEAFF. CDR3 in DNA: TGTGCCAGCAGCGTCTCCGGGACAGACACTGAAGCTTTCTTT.